Reported below is one T cell receptor beta chain. Its antigen is as yet unknown. This sample is part of a study of cytomegalovirus exposure and HLA in healthy donors. Study-wide results and caveats: Common viral pathogens seemed, in a later analysis, to connect with several of the most significant clusters.

The V gene end was trimmed by 6 bases and the J gene end by 3 bases; junction bases not matched to a gene: 10. Germline CDR1 and CDR2: SNHLY and FYNNEI. The CDR3 consists of 15 residues. The PCR was carried out with 60 Vbeta primers and 13 Jbeta primers. This table comes from immunoSEQ multiplex PCR, and its TCRdb copy is limited to in-frame clones, with some not included. The sample consists of 110,000 to 150,000 clones, around three quarters of them appearing once. Sequencing was done on a sample of PBMCs. This TCR was sampled from a woman in her thirties or forties in good health and CMV-seronegative. The J gene is TRBJ2-7, the V gene TRBV2, with 8 bases aligning to TRBD1. The CDR3 sequence is CASSPSTGVYYEQYF. CDR3 sequence (DNA): TGTGCCAGCAGCCCCTCGACAGGGGTCTACTACGAGCAGTACTTC.